The present entry profiles one T cell receptor beta chain with its context. Its target is not known. The sample comes from a study of blood T cells in healthy people across ages. The use of a sample-barcoded 5' primer and a J-beta primer mix characterized a second PCR of roughly 7 to 11 cycles. TCRdb fed the 5' RACE reads into MiXCR, producing one record per CDR3 protein. Of 600,000 to 1,000,000 distinct CDR3 sequences in the sample, 55% to 75% were seen once. Donors each provided ten milliliters of peripheral blood. The study's findings and limits: Those diversity estimates obtained from one million T cells were thought to be underestimates.

Source material: blood. This TCR was recovered from a young man in good health.

The chain's CDR3 is CASSQGLANEKLFF. The CDR3 bases are TGTGCCAGCAGCCAAGGGCTAGCTAATGAAAAACTGTTTTTT. The genes are TRBV7-2 and TRBJ1-4, with D unresolved. Germline assignment: CDR1 SGHTA and CDR2 FQGNSA. The CDR3 consists of 14 residues. V was cut by 5 bases and J by 3 bases, with 10 bases left in between.